The clone carrying this TCR beta chain was detected once. CDR1 and CDR2 (germline): DFQATT, SNEGSKA (reference sequence). CDR3 length equals 15 residues. V was pared by 5 bases and J by 4 bases, with 20 bases between. TCRdb reprocessed the RT-PCR reads via MiXCR and lists one record per CDR3 protein. The sample has about 700,000 distinct CDR3 sequences; approximately 15% are singletons. This clonotype originated in a female donor in good health, serving as a healthy control. Material for sequencing was memory CD4+ T cells from blood. J is TRBJ1-2 and V is TRBV20-1; D possibly corresponds to TRBD1 (5 bases). The chain's CDR3 is CSAPLARQGSYGYTF. The CDR3 nucleotides are TGCAGTGCTCCCCTGGCGCGGCAGGGCTCCTATGGCTACACCTTC.